These 8 T cell receptor beta chains were sequenced from one sample in a study of T cell responses to AZD1222 COVID-19 vaccine. Assay used: immunoSEQ multiplex PCR; TCRdb lists only in-frame clones, some missing. The table lists about 150,000 clones, 90% to 95% of them singletons. Sequencing was performed on peripheral blood, taken on day 0 of AZD1222 vaccination. The receptors were sampled from an adult in good health.

The chain has TRBV3-1 (or the pseudogene TRBV3-2) and TRBJ2-5; D is uncertain. There are 11 residues in the CDR3. The V gene's germline CDR1 is LGHDT and CDR2 YNNKEL (reference sequence). With 2 bases removed from V and 9 bases from J, the gap between germline ends came to 7 bases. The CDR3 nucleotides read TGTGCCAGCAGCCAAAATTCGGCCCAGTACTTC. It is translated as CASSQNSAQYF.

A single count supports this clone. The chain employs TRBV7-3 and TRBJ2-6, with a possible D match to TRBD1 (6 bases). CDR1 and CDR2 (germline): SGHTA, FQGTGA. V was shortened by 2 bases and J by 0 bases, with 11 bases between the two germline ends. The CDR3 runs to 17 residues. CDR3 in amino acids: CASSLAPGVSGANVLTF. The CDR3 coding sequence is TGTGCCAGCAGCTTAGCCCCAGGGGTCTCTGGGGCCAACGTCCTGACTTTC.

The CDR3 here is CASSPGTDYSPLHF. The CDR3 DNA reads as TGTGCCAGCAGTCCCGGGACGGATTATTCACCCCTCCACTTT. The chain carries TRBV9 and TRBJ1-6, with TRBD1 as a possible D gene (5 bases). This CDR3 has 14 amino acids. CDR1 SGDLS and CDR2 YYNGEE come from the germline V gene. V was trimmed by 5 bases and J by 8 bases, leaving 14 bases between them.

The chain combines TRBV9 with TRBJ2-3, with a weak D call TRBD2 (5 bases). The CDR3 sequence is 14 residues long. CDR1 and CDR2 (germline): SGDLS, YYNGEE. Trimming cost V 4 bases and J 0 bases, with 9 bases left between them. The CDR3 bases are TGTGCCAGCAGCACCCGAGGGAGCACAGATACGCAGTATTTT. It translates to CASSTRGSTDTQYF.

V is TRBV24-1 and J is TRBJ1-4, with 7 positions matching TRBD1. Germline CDR1 KGHDR, CDR2 SFDVKD. The CDR3 has 15 amino acids. Trimming removed 4 bases from V and 8 bases from J; junction bases left unmatched: 9. CDR3 sequence (DNA): TGTGCCACCAGTGACCGGACAGGATCTGGCGAAAAACTGTTTTTT. Translation gives CATSDRTGSGEKLFF.

The rearrangement links TRBV13 to TRBJ2-7; D perhaps matches TRBD1 (6 bases). Trimming took 1 base from V and 4 from J, leaving 14 bases between them. Per the germline V gene, CDR1 is PRHDT and CDR2 is FYEKMQ (reference sequence). The CDR3 totals 15 residues. The CDR3 nucleotides are TGTGCCAGCAGCTTAGAGCAGGGGAGAAGGTACGAGCAGTACTTC. It codes for CASSLEQGRRYEQYF.

This clone is a singleton in its sample. The chain has TRBV5-1 and TRBJ1-1; perhaps TRBD1 as D (6 bases). CDR3 size: 16 residues. CDR1 and CDR2 from the germline V gene are SGHRS and YFSETQ. The germline V and J ends were trimmed by 0 bases and 11 bases, with 23 bases remaining between them. This CDR3 reads CASSLAGGRGRGAAFF. The CDR3 nucleotides are TGCGCCAGCAGCTTGGCCGGGGGCAGGGGACGGGGAGCGGCTTTCTTT.

This chain links TRBV6-2 or TRBV6-3 with TRBJ2-7, with a weak D call TRBD2 (5 bases). V lost 5 bases and J lost 3, with 11 bases in between. The CDR3 extends over 13 amino acids. CDR1 MNHEY and CDR2 SVGEGT come from the germline V gene. CDR3 in DNA: TGTGCCAGCAGTCGACTAACCGGCTACGAGCAGTACTTC. As protein: CASSRLTGYEQYF.